This T cell receptor (beta chain) was observed in a study of blood T cells in healthy people across ages. V lost 6 bases and J lost 11, with 26 bases in between. This CDR3 is 15 amino acids long. CDR1 and CDR2 (germline): SGHDT, YYEEEE. The authors ran a second PCR of about 6 to 11 cycles using a sample-barcoded 5' primer and a J-beta primer mix. TCRdb reprocessed the 5' RACE reads with MiXCR, giving one entry per CDR3 protein. This sample has hundreds of thousands of distinct CDR3 sequences, with around 31% found just once. There are a few counts of this clonotype. This receptor was identified in a woman of 80 years or more in good health. Sequencing was performed on blood. V gene TRBV5-6 combines with J gene TRBJ2-5; D call uncertain. CDR3 sequence: CASIPAAINGNEQYF. The CDR3 nucleotides read TGTGCCAGCATCCCCGCGGCCATAAATGGGAATGAGCAGTACTTC.